A single sample gave rise to the 23 T cell receptor beta chains below, sequenced in a study of cytomegalovirus exposure and HLA in healthy donors. Primers: 60 Vbeta forward and 13 Jbeta reverse. Only in-frame clones appear in the TCRdb table, and some are missing; sequencing was by immunoSEQ multiplex PCR. The sample consists of 95,000 to 150,000 clones, 80% of them appearing once. Sequencing used PBMCs. The receptor source for this set is a female donor in good health and CMV-seropositive.

The chain links TRBV19 to TRBJ1-3; maybe TRBD1 (6 bases). Trimming cost V 4 bases and J 0 bases, with 7 bases left between them. CDR1 is LNHDA, CDR2 SQIVND, per germline (reference sequence). The CDR3 runs to 14 residues. The CDR3 here is CASSRDTSGNTIYF. The CDR3 region has the DNA TGTGCCAGTAGTAGGGACACCTCTGGAAACACCATATATTTT.

The chain joins TRBV9 to TRBJ2-5, with D uncertain. Germline V CDR1 and CDR2: SGDLS, YYNGEE. CDR3 length equals 13 residues. Deletions cut 4 bases from V and 5 bases from J, with 12 bases between. CDR3 protein: CASSKVDLETQYF. The DNA for the CDR3 is TGTGCCAGCAGCAAAGTAGATCTCGAGACCCAGTACTTC.

This chain links TRBV30 with TRBJ1-5, with a tentative D call TRBD1 (5 bases). Trimming shortened V by 2 bases and J by 5 bases, and 10 bases separated the two germline ends. Germline V gene data show CDR1 as GTSNPN and CDR2 as SVGIG (reference sequence). The CDR3 covers 13 residues. DNA of the CDR3: TGTGCCTGGAGTTCAGGGTACGATCAGCCCCAGCATTTT. Its protein product is CAWSSGYDQPQHF.

The chain carries TRBV10-1 and TRBJ2-5, with D possibly matching TRBD2 (6 bases). This CDR3 comprises 12 residues. Germline V CDR1 and CDR2: WNHNN, SYGVQD (reference sequence). V shed 8 bases and J shed 7 bases, with 14 bases lying between them. The CDR3 loop reads CASGPAGGTQYF. The CDR3 nucleotides are TGCGCCAGCGGCCCGGCCGGGGGGACCCAGTACTTC.

The V gene is TRBV5-6, the J gene TRBJ2-1; TRBD1 might be the D (6 bases). This CDR3 has 12 amino acids. V was pared by 4 bases and J by 7 bases, with 9 bases between. Germline values: CDR1 SGHDT, CDR2 YYEEEE. In DNA, the CDR3 is TGTGCCAGCAGCCGACAGGTTAATGAGCAGTTCTTC. Its protein product is CASSRQVNEQFF.

The chain links TRBV6-4 to TRBJ2-2; perhaps TRBD1 as D (5 bases). The germline CDR1 and CDR2 sequences are MRHNA and SNTAGT. Trimming shortened V by 0 bases and J by 6 bases, and 20 bases separated the two germline ends. The CDR3 totals 18 residues. CDR3 region: CASSDSGDFWFSSGELFF. The DNA for the CDR3 is TGTGCCAGCAGTGACTCAGGGGATTTCTGGTTCTCATCCGGGGAGCTGTTTTTT.

The chain uses TRBV6-5 and TRBJ2-1; 8 bases agree with TRBD1. Germline V lookup: CDR1 MNHEY, CDR2 SVGAGI. V was clipped by 6 bases and J by 10 bases; unmatched bases: 5. This CDR3 has 12 residues. CDR3 DNA: TGTGCCAGCAGAGCCAGGGGGCGAGAGCAGTTCTTC. Protein sequence: CASRARGREQFF.

The chain has TRBV28 and TRBJ1-4, with a tentative D call TRBD1 (5 bases). The CDR3 consists of 18 residues. Germline lookup yields CDR1 MDHEN and CDR2 SYDVKM. Trimming shortened V by 6 bases and J by 7 bases, and 27 bases separated the two germline ends. Here the CDR3 reads CASSREGPNVGLSEKLFF. The CDR3 DNA reads TGTGCCAGCAGCCGCGAAGGGCCTAACGTGGGGCTTAGTGAAAAACTGTTTTTT.

This chain connects TRBV27 to TRBJ2-3; 7 bases match TRBD1. The CDR3 runs 13 residues. The germline gives CDR1 MNHEY, CDR2 SMNVEV (reference sequence). V lost 9 bases and J lost 1; bases outside the gene matches: 4. This CDR3 reads CASIGTGTDTQYF. CDR3 nucleotides: TGTGCCAGTATCGGGACAGGCACAGATACGCAGTATTTT.

This sequence joins TRBV5-5 and TRBJ2-5; possibly TRBD1 for D (6 bases). Germline V gives CDR1 SGHKS, CDR2 YYEKEE (reference sequence). V was trimmed by 2 bases and J by 3 bases, leaving 8 bases between them. CDR3 length equals 13 residues. The CDR3 region is CASSLQGKETQYF. Written as DNA, the CDR3 is TGTGCCAGCAGCTTACAGGGAAAAGAGACCCAGTACTTC.

V usage is TRBV5-6 and J usage is TRBJ1-1; a possible D gene is TRBD1 (6 bases). The CDR3 is made up of 14 amino acids. Germline CDR1 SGHDT, CDR2 YYEEEE. Trimming stripped 4 bases from V and 4 bases from J, with 14 bases between. CDR3 in amino acids: CASSVGQFSTEAFF. The CDR3 DNA sequence: TGTGCCAGCAGCGTTGGACAGTTTAGCACTGAAGCTTTCTTT.

The chain joins TRBV27 to TRBJ2-2; possibly TRBD1 for D (6 bases). CDR3 length: 14 residues. Trimming took 10 bases from V and 0 from J, leaving 12 bases between them. Germline lookup yields CDR1 MNHEY and CDR2 SMNVEV (reference sequence). CDR3 protein: CAIKQGPNTGELFF. The CDR3 DNA sequence: TGTGCCATTAAACAGGGTCCGAACACCGGGGAGCTGTTTTTT.

A single count supports this clone. The chain has TRBV7-8 and TRBJ1-2; the match to TRBD1 covers 7 bases. Germline V gives CDR1 SGHVS, CDR2 FQNEAQ. This CDR3 has 14 amino acids. J lost 3 bases, V lost 1 base, and 2 bases had no gene match. DNA for the CDR3: TGTGCCAGCAGCTTAGTAGACAGGGACTATGGCTACACCTTC. Protein: CASSLVDRDYGYTF.

J is TRBJ2-5 and V is TRBV15; D call uncertain. The germline V gene encodes CDR1 LNHNV and CDR2 YYDKDF (reference sequence). This CDR3 contains 14 residues. The V end was cut by 0 bases, the J end by 2 bases, with 7 bases between. Here the CDR3 reads CATSRDATQETQYF. CDR3 DNA sequence: TGTGCCACCAGCAGAGATGCAACACAAGAGACCCAGTACTTC.

The rearrangement uses TRBV5-4 and TRBJ1-1, with a tentative D call TRBD1 (6 bases). Germline assignment: CDR1 SGHNT and CDR2 YYREEE (reference sequence). The CDR3 spans 13 residues. V lost 4 bases to trimming and J lost 10 bases, with 17 bases between them. The CDR3 region is CASSLEGGRVAFF. The CDR3, as DNA: TGTGCCAGCAGCCTGGAGGGGGGGCGGGTAGCTTTCTTT. The full variable domain, its missing parts supplied by reference TRBV5-4 and TRBJ1-1, is ETGVTQSPTHLIKTRGQQVTLRCSSQSGHNTVSWYQQALGQGPQFIFQYYREEENGRGNFPPRFSGLQFPNYSSELNVNALELDDSALYLCASSLEGGRVAFFGQGTRLTVV.

The table lists this clone with a few counts. V is TRBV5-1 and J is TRBJ2-1; D remains ambiguous. Trimming left V 0 bases short and J 0 bases short, with 7 bases between. The germline V gene encodes CDR1 SGHRS and CDR2 YFSETQ. The CDR3 length is 15 residues. The CDR3 sequence is CASSLDSSSYNEQFF. CDR3 nucleotide sequence: TGCGCCAGCAGCTTGGATTCCAGCTCCTACAATGAGCAGTTCTTC.

The V call is TRBV6-5, the J call TRBJ1-5; possible D gene TRBD1, 5 bases. Trimming removed 5 bases at V and 6 bases at J, with 14 bases between. Germline V CDR1 and CDR2: MNHEY, SVGAGI. The CDR3 covers 14 residues. For the CDR3, the DNA is TGTGCCAGCAGTCGTGGGGGGAACGGTCAGCCCCAGCATTTT. It encodes CASSRGGNGQPQHF.

This clone has only a few counts. V usage is TRBV30 and J usage is TRBJ2-2, with 10 bases aligning to TRBD1. J gave up 4 bases and V 3 bases, and 11 bases lay outside the gene matches. From germline, CDR1 is GTSNPN and CDR2 SVGIG (reference sequence). The CDR3 runs to 17 residues. The CDR3 sequence is CAWRPSRDRGGTGELFF. In DNA, the CDR3 is TGTGCCTGGAGGCCCTCCCGGGACAGGGGTGGCACCGGGGAGCTGTTTTTT.

In its sample, this clone was seen a few times. V and J are TRBV4-3 and TRBJ1-2, with TRBD1 matching 8 bases. Germline CDR1 is LGHNA and CDR2 is YSLEER. The CDR3 has 19 amino acids. V was pared by 1 base and J by 8 bases, with 21 bases of the junction left unmatched. The CDR3 here is CASSQVSATGQGGIWGYTF. DNA of the CDR3: TGCGCCAGCAGCCAAGTCTCCGCAACTGGACAGGGAGGAATTTGGGGCTACACCTTC.

V gene TRBV7-9 combines with J gene TRBJ2-3, with D possibly matching TRBD2 (6 bases). Trimming removed 5 bases from V and 4 bases from J, with 19 bases in between. Germline-derived CDR1 and CDR2 are SEHNR and FQNEAQ (reference sequence). The CDR3 is 16 residues long. Written as DNA, the CDR3 is TGTGCCAGCAGCCCCGGGGCGGGACTGGGCGCAGATACGCAGTATTTT. Amino acids: CASSPGAGLGADTQYF.

The J gene is TRBJ2-7, the V gene TRBV6-5, with 7 positions matching TRBD1. Germline CDR1 MNHEY, CDR2 SVGAGI. This CDR3 contains 14 residues. J was trimmed by 2 bases and V by 5 bases; bases with no gene match: 6. CDR3 DNA sequence: TGTGCCAGCAGTGGGACAGACCTTACCTACGAGCAGTACTTC. Translation: CASSGTDLTYEQYF.

The chain employs TRBV4-1 and TRBJ1-1; 7 bases fit TRBD1. Per germline, CDR1 MGHRA and CDR2 YSYEKL. CDR3 length: 16 residues. The trim removed 0 bases at V and 1 base at J, leaving 5 bases unmatched. The CDR3 reads CASSQEARTGNTEAFF. The CDR3 nucleotides are TGCGCCAGCAGCCAAGAGGCTCGGACAGGGAACACTGAAGCTTTCTTT.

The chain's CDR3 is CASSDPAGETQYF. The CDR3 nucleotides are TGTGCCAGCAGTGACCCCGCGGGGGAGACCCAGTACTTC. The chain uses TRBV6-1 and TRBJ2-5; perhaps TRBD2 as D (6 bases). Germline assignment: CDR1 MNHNS and CDR2 SASEGT. CDR3 length equals 13 residues. V was trimmed by 3 bases and J by 5 bases, leaving 10 bases between them.